This TCR beta chain derives from a study of neoadjuvant nivolumab and ipilimumab in lung cancer. Study-level information: Patients got nivolumab 3 mg/kg on days 1, 15 and 29; combination added ipilimumab 1 mg/kg day 1. Study-level findings and limits: From pretherapy to surgery, tumor richness and clonality rose with dual therapy. Compared with tumor-adjacent uninvolved lung, resected tumors showed greater richness and clonality.

The CDR3 runs 14 residues. Trimming pared 3 bases from V and 2 bases from J, leaving 8 bases between. Germline CDR1 MDHEN, CDR2 SYDVKM. About this clone itself: As yet, its antigen is unknown.

Measured with immunoSEQ multiplex PCR; TCRdb has only the in-frame clones, and not every one. The repertoire holds some 2,600 clones, with around 83% as singletons. The clonotype originates from an adult with non-small cell lung cancer. The chain combines TRBV28 with TRBJ2-1; D unresolved. The sequences come from tumor tissue, collected before neoadjuvant nivolumab, alone or with ipilimumab. This CDR3 reads CASSFRQAYNEQFF. CDR3 sequence (DNA): TGTGCCAGCAGTTTCCGACAAGCCTACAATGAGCAGTTCTTC.